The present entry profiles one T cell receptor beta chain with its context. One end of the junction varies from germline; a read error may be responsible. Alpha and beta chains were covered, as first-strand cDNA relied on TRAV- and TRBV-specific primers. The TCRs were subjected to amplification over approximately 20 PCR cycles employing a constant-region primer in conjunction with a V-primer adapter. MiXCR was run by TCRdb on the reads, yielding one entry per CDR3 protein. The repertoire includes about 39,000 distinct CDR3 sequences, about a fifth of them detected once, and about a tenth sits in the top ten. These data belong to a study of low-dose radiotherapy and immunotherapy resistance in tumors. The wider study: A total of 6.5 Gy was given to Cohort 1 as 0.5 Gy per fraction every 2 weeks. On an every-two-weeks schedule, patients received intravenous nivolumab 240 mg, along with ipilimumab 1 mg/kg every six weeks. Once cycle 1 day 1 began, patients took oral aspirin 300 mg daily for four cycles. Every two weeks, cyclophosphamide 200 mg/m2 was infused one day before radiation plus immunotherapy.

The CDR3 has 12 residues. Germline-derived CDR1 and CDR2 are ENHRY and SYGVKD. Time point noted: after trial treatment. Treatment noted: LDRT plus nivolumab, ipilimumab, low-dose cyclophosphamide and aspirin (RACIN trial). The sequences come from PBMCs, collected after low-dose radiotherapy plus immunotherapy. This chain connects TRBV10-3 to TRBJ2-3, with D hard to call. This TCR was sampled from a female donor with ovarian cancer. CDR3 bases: TGTGCCATCAGTGACAGCACAGATACGCAGAATTTT. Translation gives CAISDSTDTQNF.